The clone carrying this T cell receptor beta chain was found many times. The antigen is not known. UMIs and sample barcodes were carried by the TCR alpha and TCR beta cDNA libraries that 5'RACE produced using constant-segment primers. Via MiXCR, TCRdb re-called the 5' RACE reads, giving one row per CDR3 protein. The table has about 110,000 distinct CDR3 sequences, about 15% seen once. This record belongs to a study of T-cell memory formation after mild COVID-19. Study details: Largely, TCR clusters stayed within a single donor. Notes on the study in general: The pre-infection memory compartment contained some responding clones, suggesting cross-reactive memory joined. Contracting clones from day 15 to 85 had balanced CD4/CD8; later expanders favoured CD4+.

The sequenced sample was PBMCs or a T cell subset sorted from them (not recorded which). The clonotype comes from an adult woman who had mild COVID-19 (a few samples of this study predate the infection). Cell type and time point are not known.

CDR3 protein: CASGLVQPGANTEAFF. In nucleotides, the CDR3 is TGTGCTAGTGGTTTGGTACAGCCAGGGGCGAACACTGAAGCTTTCTTT. The gene calls are TRBV12-5 and TRBJ1-1, with D possibly being TRBD1 (6 bases). The germline CDR1 and CDR2 sequences are LGHNT and FRNRAP. The CDR3 totals 16 residues. With 0 bases removed from V and 1 base from J, the gap between germline ends came to 12 bases.